This entry is about one TCR beta chain. This sample's time point: patch test 1, 2 weeks after DPC sensitization. The sample's treatment: therapeutic diphenylcyclopropenone sensitization with weekly scalp DPC. The library labeled individual cDNA molecules by adding unique molecular identifiers to them. TCRdb ran MiXCR on the RACE reads and lists one entry per CDR3 protein. The data contain about 360,000 distinct CDR3 sequences, more than 4.5% of them singletons. Trimming cost V 3 bases and J 3 bases, with 12 bases left between them. The CDR3 runs 14 residues. Germline loops: CDR1 DFQATT, CDR2 SNEGSKA (reference sequence). This record comes from a study of human T cells and chemical hapten exposure. Looking at the study overall: Per-sample TCR yield variability stemmed mainly from small pooled library volume differences.

The TCR sequence derives from a woman between 45 and 65 years old with alopecia areata. Some clones in this sample may be carry-over from other donors' samples. This sequence joins TRBV20-1 and TRBJ1-3; D gene ambiguous. The sequences come from whole blood, collected in connection with sensitization to the hapten diphenylcyclopropenone (DPC). DNA for the CDR3: TGCAGTGCTAGTCGTGGTCTTCGTGGAAACACCATATATTTT. Protein product: CSASRGLRGNTIYF.